This T cell receptor (beta chain) was recovered during a study of regulatory T cells in long-lasting Graves disease. This clonotype has more than one count but fewer than ten. Its antigen is currently unknown. Indicated time point: persistent/refractory GD, antithyroid drugs over 5 years with positive TRAb. From RNA extracted from PBMCs, the TCR library was made. This CDR3 is 16 amino acids long. The V gene lost 2 bases and the J gene lost 0 bases, with 14 bases spanning the gap. Germline V CDR1 and CDR2: MGHDK, SYGVNS. Construction of the TCR beta libraries employed iRepertoire HTBI primers in conjunction with Arm-PCR of CDR3 regions. MiXCR was run by TCRdb on the multiplex PCR reads, yielding one entry per CDR3 protein. The repertoire includes around 510,000 distinct CDR3 sequences, around 21% of them detected once, and 7.8% sits in the top ten. General study points: TRBV28, TRBJ1-2 and TRBJ2-5 emerged as the favored segments in persistent disease. In persistent patients, shared public clonotypes (about 2,800) outnumbered those in new patients (about 1,000).

The chain uses TRBV25-1 and TRBJ2-7; D remains ambiguous. Sequenced material: peripheral blood mononuclear cells (PBMCs), taken when the disease was refractory, from a patient treated with antithyroid drugs. This sequence originates from a female donor with Graves disease. This chain's CDR3 is CASSEGISSTSYEQYF. The CDR3 nucleotides are TGTGCCAGCAGTGAAGGGATAAGTAGTACCTCCTACGAGCAGTACTTC.